This paragraph covers one T cell receptor (beta chain) sequence. What it recognizes is unknown. Data came from immunoSEQ multiplex PCR; TCRdb stores just in-frame clones and leaves some out. The data contain 58,000 or so clones, 85% to 90% of them seen just once; the ten biggest clones take up 1.5% to 2%. Time point specified: week 35, safety follow-up. Topical imiquimod accompanied each vaccine dose, which consisted of 300 ug of mutant IDH1 20-mer peptide. New IDH1-mutant, ATRX-lost WHO grade 3 or 4 astrocytomas occurred in donors. This sample stems from a study of a mutant IDH1 vaccine in newly diagnosed glioma. Overall study: Earlier therapy was either radiotherapy, temozolomide, or both, and most got both. V12 corresponded to week 35 and V13 to week 47.

V lost 4 bases, J lost 0 bases, and 11 bases lay in between. The CDR3 length is 15 residues. The germline V gene encodes CDR1 SGHTS and CDR2 YDEGEE. This receptor was taken from a man in his forties with glioma. This material consisted of PBMCs, taken from a glioma patient whose treatment included an IDH1 peptide vaccine. The V and J genes are TRBV5-8 and TRBJ2-1, with D possibly being TRBD2 (6 bases). The CDR3 nucleotides read TGTGCCAGCAGCCGTGGACTAAGCTCCTACAATGAGCAGTTCTTC. This encodes CASSRGLSSYNEQFF.